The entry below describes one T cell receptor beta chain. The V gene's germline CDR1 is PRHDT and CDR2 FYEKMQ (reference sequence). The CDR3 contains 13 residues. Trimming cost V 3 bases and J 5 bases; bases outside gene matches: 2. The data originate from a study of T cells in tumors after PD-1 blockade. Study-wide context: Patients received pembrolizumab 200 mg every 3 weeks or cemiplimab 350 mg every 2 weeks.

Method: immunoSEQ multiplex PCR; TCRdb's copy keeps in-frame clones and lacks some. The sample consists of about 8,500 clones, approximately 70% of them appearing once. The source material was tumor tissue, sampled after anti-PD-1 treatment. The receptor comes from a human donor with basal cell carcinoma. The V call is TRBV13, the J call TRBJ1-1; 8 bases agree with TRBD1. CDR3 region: CASSLTGATEAFF. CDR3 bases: TGTGCCAGCAGCTTGACAGGGGCAACTGAAGCTTTCTTT.